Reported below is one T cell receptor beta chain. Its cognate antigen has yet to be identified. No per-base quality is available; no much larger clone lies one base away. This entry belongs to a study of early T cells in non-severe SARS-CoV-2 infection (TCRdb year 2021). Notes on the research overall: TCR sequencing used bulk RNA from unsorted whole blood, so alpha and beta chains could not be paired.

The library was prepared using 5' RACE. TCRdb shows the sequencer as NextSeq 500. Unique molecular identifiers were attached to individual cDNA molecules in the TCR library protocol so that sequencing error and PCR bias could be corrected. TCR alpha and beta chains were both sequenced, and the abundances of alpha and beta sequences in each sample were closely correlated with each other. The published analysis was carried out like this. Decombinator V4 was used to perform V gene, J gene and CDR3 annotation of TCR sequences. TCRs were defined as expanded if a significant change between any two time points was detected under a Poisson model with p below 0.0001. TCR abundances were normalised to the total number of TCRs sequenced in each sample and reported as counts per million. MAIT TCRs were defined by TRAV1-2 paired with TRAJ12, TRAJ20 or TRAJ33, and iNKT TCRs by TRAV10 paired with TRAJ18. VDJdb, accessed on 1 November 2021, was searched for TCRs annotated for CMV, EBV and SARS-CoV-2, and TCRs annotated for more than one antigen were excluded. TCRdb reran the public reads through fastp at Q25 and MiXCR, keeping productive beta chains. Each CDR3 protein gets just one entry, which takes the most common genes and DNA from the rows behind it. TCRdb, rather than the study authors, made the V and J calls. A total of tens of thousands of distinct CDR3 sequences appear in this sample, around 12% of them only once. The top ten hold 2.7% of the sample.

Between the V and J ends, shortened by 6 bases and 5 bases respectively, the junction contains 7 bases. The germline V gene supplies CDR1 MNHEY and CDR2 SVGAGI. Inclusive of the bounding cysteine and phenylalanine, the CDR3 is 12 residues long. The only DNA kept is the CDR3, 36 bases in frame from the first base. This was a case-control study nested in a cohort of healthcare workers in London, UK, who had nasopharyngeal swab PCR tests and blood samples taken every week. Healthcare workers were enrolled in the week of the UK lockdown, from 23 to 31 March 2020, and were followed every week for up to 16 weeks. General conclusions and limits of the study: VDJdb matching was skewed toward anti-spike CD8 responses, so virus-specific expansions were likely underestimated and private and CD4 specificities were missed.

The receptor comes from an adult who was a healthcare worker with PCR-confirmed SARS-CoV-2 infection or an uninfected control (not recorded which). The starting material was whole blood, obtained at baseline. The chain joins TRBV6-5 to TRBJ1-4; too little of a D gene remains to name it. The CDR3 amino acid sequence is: CASRSSNEKLFF. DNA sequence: TGTGCCAGCAGGTCCAGCAATGAAAAACTGTTTTTT.